This T cell receptor beta chain was retrieved from a study of blood T cell repertoires in COVID-19. Whole-study context: The United States, Italy and Spain were the sources of the acute and convalescent COVID-19 samples. PBMCs, B-cell-depleted T cells, or T cells were the source of the cDNA or gDNA that made up the material.

The CDR3 spans 15 residues. V shed 4 bases and J shed 0 bases, with 8 bases lying between them. Germline V gene data show CDR1 as SGDLS and CDR2 as YYNGEE. How the authors handled the data: Cell counts per sample came from amplifying reference gene primers. Produced via immunoSEQ multiplex PCR; TCRdb's table is partial and in-frame only. V, J and clone size are those of that table, while D and trimming were read from the DNA. This table holds tens of thousands of clones, more than 80% found once. This chain links TRBV9 with TRBJ2-6; possible D gene TRBD1, 5 bases. This receptor was obtained from a woman aged 80 or older with active or convalescent COVID-19. Material for sequencing was peripheral blood. The CDR3 protein is CASSQGASGANVLTF. DNA for the CDR3: TGTGCCAGCAGCCAAGGGGCCTCTGGGGCCAACGTCCTGACTTTC.